The T cell receptor beta chain under discussion was sequenced for a study of CD8 T cells in ankylosing spondylitis (dated by TCRdb to about 2017). Looking at the study overall: The study profiled T cell receptor beta repertoires in healthy donors and ankylosing spondylitis patients to find disease-linked TCR variants. In total, the full study cohort was made up of some 110 healthy donors and more than 20 ankylosing spondylitis patients. Peripheral blood was sampled, and synovial fluid was additionally collected from ankylosing spondylitis patients. The investigation overall reported the following: The disease-linked clones were reported to be significantly enriched in matched synovial fluid samples from ankylosing spondylitis patients. The disease-linked clones showed a CD8+ phenotype and occurred at relatively low frequencies in peripheral blood. Some motif variants were previously reported in synovial fluid and blood of reactive arthritis patients, suggesting common disease-initiation mechanisms. A TCR beta motif of fewer than 10 highly homologous amino acid variants appeared characteristic of blood from ankylosing spondylitis patients.

Trimmed from V: 11 bases; trimmed from J: 3 bases; junction bases lacking a gene match: 13. From the germline V gene, CDR1 is KGHDR and CDR2 is SFDVKD. The CDR3 covers 15 residues, taking in both the cysteine and the phenylalanine. The CDR3 DNA has 45 bases and is translated from base 1. Sequencer: Illumina HiSeq 2500. Quantitative 5'-RACE with molecular barcodes was the method used to prepare the TCR beta libraries. In the source study's methods: A new computational method, built on a probabilistic model of VDJ rearrangement, was used to identify disease-linked TCR variants. TCRdb reran the public reads through fastp at Q25 and MiXCR, keeping productive beta chains. Each entry is one CDR3 protein sequence, shown with its most common DNA and genes. None of the V and J calls come from the authors' own analysis; TCRdb made them. Counted in this sample were 150,000 to 200,000 distinct CDR3 sequences; about an eighth of them appeared once. The ten top clones hold approximately 9.9% of the sample.

This clonotype was found many times. Its specific antigen is unknown. Base qualities are not at hand, and no much larger clone is one base apart. Specimen: blood, either unsorted or a sorted T cell fraction (not recorded which). This receptor was identified in a female donor with ankylosing spondylitis or in good health (not recorded which). Recombination linked TRBV24-1 to TRBJ2-7; 9 middle bases align to TRBD1. The DNA reads as follows: TGTGCCATTATCCTATGCCGGGACAGGGTCTACGAGCAGTACTTC. Its product reads: CAIILCRDRVYEQYF.